These 24 T cell receptor beta chains came from one sample sequenced in a study of blood T cell repertoires in COVID-19. Data came from immunoSEQ multiplex PCR; TCRdb stores just in-frame clones and leaves some out. This sample has approximately 160,000 clones, with 70% to 90% found just once. Material: peripheral blood. These receptors came from a woman aged 60-75 years with COVID-19, enrolled during active disease.

The CDR3 DNA reads as TGTGCCAGTAGTCCATACCCCGGGGGTCTGGGAAACACCATATATTTT. This encodes CASSPYPGGLGNTIYF. The V gene is TRBV19, the J gene TRBJ1-3, with a tentative D call TRBD1 (5 bases). CDR3 size: 16 residues. V was clipped by 5 bases and J by 4 bases, with 18 bases between them. Germline-derived CDR1 and CDR2 are LNHDA and SQIVND (reference sequence).

V and J are TRBV5-8 and TRBJ1-5; the match to TRBD1 covers 7 bases. The trim removed 1 base at V and 11 bases at J, leaving 9 bases unmatched. The CDR3 sequence is 14 residues long. Germline loops: CDR1 SGHTS, CDR2 YDEGEE. The CDR3 DNA sequence: TGTGCCAGCAGCTTGTCTAGACAGGGTCGAGCCCAGCATTTT. Its translation: CASSLSRQGRAQHF. The whole variable domain, filled in from reference TRBV5-8 and TRBJ1-5, reads EAGVTQSPTHLIKTRGQQATLRCSPISGHTSVYWYQQALGLGLQFLLWYDEGEERNRGNFPPRFSGRQFPNYSSELNVNALELEDSALYLCASSLSRQGRAQHFGDGTRLSIL.

The gene calls are TRBV11-2 and TRBJ2-3; 10 bases are a match to TRBD1. CDR1 SGHAT and CDR2 FQNNGV come from the germline V gene. V was pared by 5 bases and J by 6 bases, with 8 bases of the junction left unmatched. CDR3 length: 15 amino acids. This CDR3 is CASSAGTGAADTQYF. The CDR3 nucleotides read TGTGCCAGCAGCGCCGGGACAGGGGCTGCTGATACGCAGTATTTT.

The genes are TRBV7-9 and TRBJ1-1; TRBD1 might be the D (6 bases). The germline CDR1 and CDR2 sequences are SEHNR and FQNEAQ (reference sequence). This CDR3 comprises 12 residues. Trimming left V 5 bases short and J 7 bases short, with 11 bases between. The CDR3 bases are TGTGCCAGCAGCAGCGGACAGCTTGAAGCTTTCTTT. Amino acids: CASSSGQLEAFF.

This clone has a handful of counts. This rearrangement joins TRBV30 to TRBJ2-2, with D possibly being TRBD1 (7 bases). Germline V lookup: CDR1 GTSNPN, CDR2 SVGIG (reference sequence). The CDR3 totals 13 residues. V lost 4 bases to trimming and J lost 5 bases, with 11 bases between them. CDR3 nucleotides: TGTGCCTGGAACAGGGGAGGAACCGGGGAGCTGTTTTTT. Translation: CAWNRGGTGELFF. The whole variable domain, remainder taken from reference TRBV30 and TRBJ2-2, is SQTIHQWPATLVQPVGSPLSLECTVEGTSNPNLYWYRQAAGRGLQLLFYSVGIGQISSEVPQNLSASRPQDRQFILSSKKLLLSDSGFYLCAWNRGGTGELFFGEGSRLTVL.

This chain's CDR3 is CASSAGTGRALHF. CDR3 bases: TGTGCCAGCAGCGCCGGGACAGGGCGAGCCCTCCACTTT. The chain links TRBV12-3 or TRBV12-4 to TRBJ1-6, with 9 bases fitting TRBD1. CDR3 length: 13 amino acids. J gave up 14 bases and V 6 bases, and 8 bases lay outside the gene matches.

The V and J genes are TRBV6-4 and TRBJ2-3; maybe TRBD2 (5 bases). This CDR3 contains 13 residues. Germline assignment: CDR1 MRHNA and CDR2 SNTAGT. Trimming left V 2 bases short and J 6 bases short, with 9 bases between. CDR3 bases: TGTGCCAGCAGTGACGACGTAGCGGATACGCAGTATTTT. This gives the protein CASSDDVADTQYF.

This clone was seen only once. This chain connects TRBV11-2 to TRBJ1-3, with a tentative D call TRBD1 (5 bases). The CDR3 has 16 residues. CDR1 is SGHAT, CDR2 FQNNGV, per germline. Trimming pared 4 bases from V and 3 bases from J, leaving 16 bases between. The CDR3 spells CASSSRAGGFGNTIYF. CDR3 in DNA: TGTGCCAGCAGCTCCAGAGCGGGGGGGTTTGGAAACACCATATATTTT.

This chain links TRBV4-1 with TRBJ1-4, with D uncertain. The CDR3 runs to 15 residues. V was cut by 1 base and J by 0 bases, with 6 bases left in between. In germline, CDR1 is MGHRA, CDR2 YSYEKL. The CDR3, as DNA: TGCGCCAGCAGCCAAGCCGCGACAACTAATGAAAAACTGTTTTTT. This translates into CASSQAATTNEKLFF.

The CDR3 loop is CAISRIKASGTAGELFF. Here the CDR3 DNA reads TGTGCCATCAGTCGCATTAAGGCTAGCGGGACCGCCGGGGAGCTGTTTTTT. The V and J genes are TRBV10-3 and TRBJ2-2, with 9 bases aligning to TRBD2. With 5 bases clipped from V and 6 bases from J, the junction kept 13 bases outside the gene matches. Per the germline V gene, CDR1 is ENHRY and CDR2 is SYGVKD. The CDR3 length is 17 residues.

The V and J genes are TRBV7-2 and TRBJ1-3; no definite D call. The germline CDR1 and CDR2 sequences are SGHTA and FQGNSA. Trimming removed 3 bases from V and 4 bases from J, with 25 bases in between. The CDR3 contains 19 residues. Here the CDR3 DNA reads TGTGCCAGCAGCTTGAAGACACCGACTACCTACTCCTCCGGAAACACCATATATTTT. Protein: CASSLKTPTTYSSGNTIYF.

Notes on this clone: Other DNA sequences in the sample encode the same CDR3. The chain is built from TRBV6-5 and TRBJ1-5; D call uncertain. The CDR3 has 13 residues. V lost 6 bases, J lost 0 bases, and 6 bases lay in between. The germline V gene encodes CDR1 MNHEY and CDR2 SVGAGI. The CDR3 protein is CASSPYSNQPQHF. The CDR3 DNA follows: TGTGCCAGCAGCCCCTATAGCAATCAGCCCCAGCATTTT.

This clone was seen only a few times. The genes are TRBV5-1 and TRBJ1-6; unclear D gene. V dropped 0 bases and J dropped 7 bases, with 8 bases sitting between them. In germline, CDR1 is SGHRS, CDR2 YFSETQ. The CDR3 length is 14 residues. DNA for the CDR3: TGCGCCAGCAGCTTGGAAGGAGGCAATTCACCCCTCCACTTT. Protein product: CASSLEGGNSPLHF.

The chain links TRBV6-5 to TRBJ1-1, with D hard to call. Germline lookup yields CDR1 MNHEY and CDR2 SVGAGI. The CDR3 contains 14 residues. The germline V and J ends were trimmed by 6 bases and 0 bases, with 11 bases remaining between them. The DNA for the CDR3 is TGTGCCAGCAGACTTGACAACATGAACACTGAAGCTTTCTTT. This codes for CASRLDNMNTEAFF.

The rearrangement links TRBV2 to TRBJ1-2, with D unresolved. V was trimmed by 7 bases and J by 4 bases, leaving 7 bases between them. Germline assignment: CDR1 SNHLY and CDR2 FYNNEI. The CDR3 is 11 amino acids. As DNA, the CDR3 is TGTGCCAGCACCGAGGGCTATGGCTACACCTTC. As protein: CASTEGYGYTF.

The CDR3 DNA reads TGTGCCAGCACCAAGGGGGGGGTTCGGGCCGAAAAACTGTTTTTT. This encodes CASTKGGVRAEKLFF. This sequence joins TRBV7-9 and TRBJ1-4, with a tentative D call TRBD1 (6 bases). The germline CDR1 and CDR2 sequences are SEHNR and FQNEAQ (reference sequence). The ends were cut back, 7 bases at V and 8 bases at J, with 20 bases in the middle. The CDR3 sequence is 15 residues long. The complete variable domain, with remaining parts taken from reference TRBV7-9 and TRBJ1-4, reads DTGVSQNPRHKITKRGQNVTFRCDPISEHNRLYWYRQTLGQGPEFLTYFQNEAQLEKSRLLSDRFSAERPKGSFSTLEIQRTEQGDSAMYLCASTKGGVRAEKLFFGSGTQLSVL.

This clone was counted only a few times. The rearrangement joins TRBV7-3 to TRBJ2-1; D gene unclear. The CDR3 is made up of 12 amino acids. CDR1 is SGHTA and CDR2 is FQGTGA in the germline V gene. V shed 5 bases and J shed 7 bases, with 9 bases lying between them. This chain's CDR3 is CASSQPGNEQFF. CDR3 nucleotide sequence: TGTGCCAGCAGCCAACCCGGGAATGAGCAGTTCTTC.

The chain carries TRBV6-6 and TRBJ1-6; D is undetermined. Per germline, CDR1 MNHNY and CDR2 SVGAGI (reference sequence). Trimming shortened V by 5 bases and J by 9 bases, and 23 bases separated the two germline ends. The CDR3 covers 17 residues. This chain's CDR3 is CASSRPSGSLRSSPLHF. The DNA of the CDR3 is TGTGCCAGCAGTCGCCCATCCGGGAGTCTTAGGAGTTCACCCCTCCACTTT.

The chain joins TRBV10-1 to TRBJ1-1, with a tentative D call TRBD1 (6 bases). Germline V lookup: CDR1 WNHNN, CDR2 SYGVQD (reference sequence). The length of the CDR3 is 14 residues. Trimming removed 2 bases at V and 3 bases at J, with 10 bases between. CDR3 sequence: CASSEHRADTEAFF. The CDR3 DNA reads as TGCGCCAGCAGTGAGCACAGGGCGGACACTGAAGCTTTCTTT.

This clone was picked up many times. V gene TRBV4-1 combines with J gene TRBJ1-3, with D perhaps matching TRBD1 (6 bases). Germline assignment: CDR1 MGHRA and CDR2 YSYEKL. Between the trimmed V and J ends, which lost 0 bases and 11 bases, there was a span of 8 bases. This CDR3 has 12 residues. This CDR3 reads CASSQENRAIYF. The DNA for the CDR3 is TGCGCCAGCAGCCAAGAAAACAGGGCCATATATTTT.

This chain connects TRBV5-1 to TRBJ2-1, with TRBD2 matching over 16 bases. This CDR3 has 18 residues. J gave up 6 bases and V 3 bases, and 9 bases lay outside the gene matches. Germline values: CDR1 SGHRS, CDR2 YFSETQ. The CDR3 bases are TGCGCCAGCAGCTCAGGCCTCGGGACTAGCGGGGGGGCCAATGAGCAGTTCTTC. This translates into CASSSGLGTSGGANEQFF.

The chain combines TRBV18 with TRBJ1-5; D perhaps matches TRBD1 (5 bases). Germline CDR1 KGHSH, CDR2 LQKENI. The V end lost 3 bases, the J end lost 3 bases, and 12 bases lay between the germline ends. The CDR3 totals 15 residues. The CDR3 sequence: CASSPREGPNQPQHF. CDR3 coding DNA: TGTGCCAGCTCACCCAGGGAGGGACCCAATCAGCCCCAGCATTTT.

V and J are TRBV14 and TRBJ1-1, with 7 bases fitting TRBD1. After removal of 4 bases from V and 5 bases from J, the junction contained 7 bases not matched to a gene. From germline, CDR1 is SGHDN and CDR2 FVKESK. CDR3 size: 14 residues. The CDR3 coding sequence is TGTGCCAGCAGCCCCACAGGGGAGCTGACTGAAGCTTTCTTT. Translating it yields CASSPTGELTEAFF.

V gene TRBV7-3 combines with J gene TRBJ2-1, with 7 nucleotides matching TRBD2. The junction had 6 bases not matched to a gene; V was cut back by 4 bases and J by 9 bases. The CDR3 length is 13 residues. Per the germline V gene, CDR1 is SGHTA and CDR2 is FQGTGA. The CDR3 nucleotides are TGTGCCAGCAGCTCCCGAGGGGAGGGTGAGCAGTTCTTC. It yields the protein CASSSRGEGEQFF.